What follows is one TCR beta chain and its context. This sample is part of a study of T cell changes during pregnancy in multiple sclerosis. Here immunoSEQ multiplex PCR was the method, and the copy in TCRdb shows in-frame clones only, minus some. The sample has about 57,000 clones, 85% to 95% seen once. The sample was peripheral blood, taken after pregnancy. The origin of this receptor is a female donor in good health, enrolled as a control in a pregnancy study.

The CDR3 reads CAISGSAPRGSTDTQYF. The CDR3, as DNA: TGTGCCATCAGTGGTTCGGCCCCTAGGGGAAGCACAGATACGCAGTATTTT. The V call is TRBV10-3, the J call TRBJ2-3; TRBD1 might be the D (5 bases). V dropped 4 bases and J dropped 0 bases, with 17 bases sitting between them. CDR1 and CDR2 (germline): ENHRY, SYGVKD. CDR3 length equals 17 residues.